This entry describes one T cell receptor (beta chain). Time point described: late/post reinfection, 12 to 24 weeks after detection. No in vitro expansion preceded TCR sequencing of the sorted cells. The germline gives CDR1 MNHEY, CDR2 SVGAGI. Trimming pared 6 bases from V and 6 bases from J, leaving 12 bases between. CDR3 length: 13 residues. The protocol was immunoSEQ multiplex PCR, while the TCRdb copy is restricted to in-frame clones and leaves out a portion. The data hold 250 to 300 clones, with about 70% observed a single time. This sample was included in a study of memory CD8 T cells in hepatitis C reinfection. Study in general: HCV reinfection meant a positive HCV RNA test after two negative tests at least 60 days apart. NS3-1073 responses came from one resolver and one chronic donor. Two donors had tetramer+ CD8 T cells split into CD127- and CD127+ sorts. Broader study findings: Four or five donors were too few for definitive public clonotype conclusions.

Sample: HCV tetramer-positive CD8+ T cells sorted from blood. V is TRBV6-5 and J is TRBJ2-1; a weak D match, TRBD1 (6 bases). This receptor was obtained from a man between 18 and 35 years old with hepatitis C virus infection. The CDR3 spells CASSSARGNEQFF. The CDR3 DNA reads as TGTGCCAGCAGCTCCGCCAGGGGCAATGAGCAGTTCTTC.